Detailed here is one T cell receptor (beta chain). The target antigen is unknown. This CDR3 is 16 amino acids long. The germline gives CDR1 SGHAT, CDR2 FQNNGV. The V and J ends lost 0 bases and 9 bases respectively, with 15 bases between them. This sample was included in a study of shared clonotypes between healthy human individuals. Findings and limits, study-wide: Naive subsets typically showed greater estimated richness than memory subsets.

Data came from immunoSEQ multiplex PCR; TCRdb stores just in-frame clones and leaves some out. The sample lists roughly 2.6 million clones, around 94% seen once, with 0.13% to 0.15% in the top ten. Both subsets, CD45RA+ naive and CD45RA-negative memory, were split from the CD4+ cells. The chain has TRBV11-2 and TRBJ1-6; no clear D gene. The sequencing input was naive CD4+ T cells sorted from blood. Regarding subset: CD45RA+ positively selected. This receptor was taken from a man aged 18 to 35 in good health. The CDR3: CASSLDSAGLGSPLHF. Here the CDR3 DNA reads TGTGCCAGCAGCTTAGATTCGGCGGGTCTCGGTTCACCCCTCCACTTT. Filled out from reference TRBV11-2 and TRBJ1-6, the complete variable domain reads EAGVAQSPRYKIIEKRQSVAFWCNPISGHATLYWYQQILGQGPKLLIQFQNNGVVDDSQLPKDRFSAERLKGVDSTLKIQPAKLEDSAVYLCASSLDSAGLGSPLHFGNGTRLTVT.